This T cell receptor (beta chain) was observed in a study of persistence of HIV-infected CD4 T cells. Study background: CD4+ T cells responding to CMV or HIV-1 Gag were isolated.

The stimulus was lysate of CMV-infected fibroblasts, roughly 10 ug/mL. CD40L-negative CD69-negative CD45RO-high memory CD4+ T cells were sorted as populations depleted of antigen-responding cells. Sequencing used immunoSEQ version 4 in survey mode. The repertoire was sequenced with immunoSEQ multiplex PCR; TCRdb's copy has only in-frame clones and lacks some. The table lists roughly 41,000 clones, less than 90% of them singletons. Turning to this clone: The antigen is unknown.

Germline values: CDR1 LNHDA, CDR2 SQIVND (reference sequence). The CDR3 consists of 17 residues. V was pared by 4 bases and J by 3 bases, with 19 bases between. The receptor's source is an adult man with HIV who was CMV-seropositive. V gene TRBV19 combines with J gene TRBJ1-5; perhaps TRBD1 as D (6 bases). The sequencing here drew on CD4+ T cells sorted from PBMCs after approximately 19-hour stimulation, taken from a patient who received antiretroviral therapy. CDR3 in DNA: TGTGCCAGTAGTAACCGACAGGCGCACTTCCTCAATCAGCCCCAGCATTTT. Amino acid sequence: CASSNRQAHFLNQPQHF.